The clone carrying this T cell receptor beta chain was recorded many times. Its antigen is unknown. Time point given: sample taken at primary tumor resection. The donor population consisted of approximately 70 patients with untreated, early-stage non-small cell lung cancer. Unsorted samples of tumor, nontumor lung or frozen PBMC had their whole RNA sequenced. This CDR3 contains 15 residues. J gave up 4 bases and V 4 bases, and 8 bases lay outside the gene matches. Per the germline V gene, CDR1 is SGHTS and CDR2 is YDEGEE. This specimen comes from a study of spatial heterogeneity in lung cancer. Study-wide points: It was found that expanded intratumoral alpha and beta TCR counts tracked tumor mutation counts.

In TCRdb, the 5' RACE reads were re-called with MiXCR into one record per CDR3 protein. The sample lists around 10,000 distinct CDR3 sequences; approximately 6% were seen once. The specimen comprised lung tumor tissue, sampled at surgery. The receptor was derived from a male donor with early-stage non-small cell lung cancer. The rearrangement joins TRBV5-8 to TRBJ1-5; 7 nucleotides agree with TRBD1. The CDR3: CASSPQGVSNQPQHF. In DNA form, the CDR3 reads TGTGCCAGCAGCCCCCAGGGGGTATCGAATCAGCCCCAGCATTTT. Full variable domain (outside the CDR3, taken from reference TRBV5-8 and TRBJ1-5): EAGVTQSPTHLIKTRGQQATLRCSPISGHTSVYWYQQALGLGLQFLLWYDEGEERNRGNFPPRFSGRQFPNYSSELNVNALELEDSALYLCASSPQGVSNQPQHFGDGTRLSIL.